This passage covers 9 T cell receptor beta chains from one sample sequenced in a study of blood T cells in healthy people across ages. A second PCR, run for about 7 to 11 cycles, used a sample-barcoded 5' primer plus a J-beta primer mix. MiXCR, applied by TCRdb to the 5' RACE reads, yields one record per CDR3 protein. The sample contains under 1,000,000 distinct CDR3 sequences, about 34% of which appear only once. Sequenced material: blood. Receptors were obtained from a man between 18 and 35 years old in good health.

The V gene is TRBV9, the J gene TRBJ2-3; 9 nucleotides match TRBD2. This CDR3 spans 17 amino acids. CDR1 is SGDLS and CDR2 is YYNGEE in the germline V gene. The V segment lost 0 bases and the J segment 4 bases; nucleotides outside the gene matches: 9. CDR3 sequence reads: CASSVATRGGAPDTQYF. Here the CDR3 DNA reads TGTGCCAGCAGCGTAGCTACGCGGGGGGGGGCCCCAGATACGCAGTATTTT.

This clonotype was found many times. The chain has TRBV6-6 and TRBJ2-1, with D hard to call. V dropped 0 bases and J dropped 9 bases, with 12 bases sitting between them. The CDR3 consists of 14 residues. The germline V gene has CDR1 MNHNY and CDR2 SVGAGI (reference sequence). The CDR3 DNA reads TGTGCCAGCAGTTACTCGAGCCAGCTAGGTGAGCAGTTCTTC. It encodes CASSYSSQLGEQFF.

The table lists this clonotype with a few counts. V usage is TRBV7-9 and J usage is TRBJ2-3; 7 nucleotides match TRBD1. This CDR3 is built from 12 residues. The germline CDR1 and CDR2 sequences are SEHNR and FQNEAQ (reference sequence). J gave up 8 bases and V 6 bases, and 5 bases lay outside the gene matches. The CDR3 sequence is CASSPTGRTQYF. The CDR3 bases are TGTGCCAGCAGTCCGACAGGGCGTACGCAGTATTTT.

This clonotype showed up just once. The chain uses TRBV9 and TRBJ2-5, with 7 bases aligning to TRBD1. Germline V lookup: CDR1 SGDLS, CDR2 YYNGEE. The V and J ends lost 3 bases and 5 bases, in that order; junction bases with no gene match: 7. The CDR3 loop spans 14 amino acids. This chain's CDR3 is CASSETGFRETQYF. The CDR3 nucleotides read TGTGCCAGCAGCGAGACAGGGTTTCGGGAGACCCAGTACTTC.

The rearrangement uses TRBV20-1 and TRBJ1-6, with D uncertain. V was cut by 0 bases and J by 3 bases, with 15 bases left in between. Germline CDR1 reads DFQATT; CDR2 reads SNEGSKA (reference sequence). The CDR3 sequence is 17 residues long. CDR3 in amino acids: CSARDGQADFYNSPLHF. CDR3 in DNA: TGCAGTGCTAGAGATGGCCAGGCCGACTTCTATAATTCACCCCTCCACTTT.

V usage is TRBV6-6 and J usage is TRBJ2-7, with D unresolved. Trimming pared 4 bases from V and 0 bases from J, leaving 13 bases between. The CDR3 runs to 15 residues. The germline CDR1 and CDR2 sequences are MNHNY and SVGAGI (reference sequence). CDR3 sequence: CASSSPTLSSYEQYF. Written as DNA, the CDR3 is TGTGCCAGCAGTTCCCCGACTCTGAGCTCCTACGAGCAGTACTTC.

This clonotype has a single count. The chain uses TRBV7-9 and TRBJ2-1; either TRBD1 or TRBD2 may fit D (5 bases each). The CDR3 sequence is 15 residues long. Germline loops: CDR1 SEHNR, CDR2 FQNEAQ (reference sequence). V lost 5 bases to trimming and J lost 2 bases, with 13 bases between them. The CDR3 DNA reads TGTGCCAGCAGCCGGGACCGAGCCACCTACAATGAGCAGTTCTTC. Protein: CASSRDRATYNEQFF.

This clonotype was picked up many times. One end of the junction is discordant with germline, which a read error may explain. The genes are TRBV7-7 and TRBJ2-7, with no clear D. There are 15 residues in the CDR3. Germline-derived CDR1 and CDR2 are SSHAT and FNYEAQ (reference sequence). The CDR3: CASSVHHPLSYEQYF. CDR3 DNA: TGTGCTAGCAGCGTACACCATCCCCTATCCTACGAGCAGTACTTC.

This clonotype has a count of ten or more. The chain uses TRBV7-9 and TRBJ2-1; TRBD2 aligns across 8 bases. The CDR3 is 14 residues long. Trimming cost V 5 bases and J 7 bases; bases outside gene matches: 7. CDR1 is SEHNR, CDR2 FQNEAQ, per germline (reference sequence). The CDR3: CASSTRTSRNEQFF. CDR3 nucleotides: TGTGCCAGCAGCACCCGGACTAGCAGGAATGAGCAGTTCTTC.